These 9 T cell receptor beta chains came from one sample sequenced in a study of cytomegalovirus exposure and HLA in healthy donors. PCR amplification relied on 60 Vbeta primers (plus 13 Jbeta primers). This table comes from immunoSEQ multiplex PCR, and its TCRdb copy is limited to in-frame clones, with some not included. Among approximately 150,000 clones listed, approximately 84% were seen once. What was sequenced was PBMCs. Every receptor here comes from a woman aged 55-70 years in good health and CMV-seropositive.

The chain has TRBV30 and TRBJ2-7; tentative D call: TRBD1 (6 bases). Trimming took off 2 bases at V and 3 bases at J, with 20 bases between the two ends. Germline assignment: CDR1 GTSNPN and CDR2 SVGIG (reference sequence). The CDR3 loop spans 16 amino acids. The CDR3 DNA reads TGTGCCTGGAGTCGTCAGGCCCGGGACATAAGCTACGAGCAGTACTTC. It codes for CAWSRQARDISYEQYF.

The V call is TRBV19, the J call TRBJ2-5; the match to TRBD1 covers 9 bases. CDR3 size: 15 residues. Germline V gives CDR1 LNHDA, CDR2 SQIVND (reference sequence). V was pared by 3 bases and J by 5 bases, with 7 bases of the junction left unmatched. DNA for the CDR3: TGTGCCAGTAGTATCAGCCGGGACAGGGCCGAGACCCAGTACTTC. Translation gives CASSISRDRAETQYF.

V usage is TRBV6-6 and J usage is TRBJ2-7; D possibly corresponds to TRBD1 (6 bases). CDR3 length: 15 amino acids. Germline V gives CDR1 MNHNY, CDR2 SVGAGI (reference sequence). Between the trimmed V and J ends, which lost 6 bases and 0 bases, there was a span of 15 bases. In DNA form, the CDR3 reads TGTGCCAGCAGATTCGGGACATCGAGCTCCTACGAGCAGTACTTC. Its translation is CASRFGTSSSYEQYF.

DNA for the CDR3: TGTGCCAGCAGTCATAACAGGGGGAGCGCCGGGGAGCTGTTTTTT. It encodes CASSHNRGSAGELFF. The rearrangement joins TRBV7-3 to TRBJ2-2; 8 positions match TRBD1. The CDR3 covers 15 residues. The germline CDR1 and CDR2 sequences are SGHTA and FQGTGA. Trimming cost V 6 bases and J 6 bases; bases outside gene matches: 9.

The chain combines TRBV4-2 with TRBJ2-5; 10 positions match TRBD2. CDR3 length: 18 amino acids. The germline V gene encodes CDR1 LGHNA and CDR2 YNFKEQ. J gave up 5 bases and V 2 bases, and 14 bases lay outside the gene matches. CDR3 nucleotide sequence: TGTGCCAGCAGCCAACCTGTCCCCCTAGCGGGAGAGGATGAGACCCAGTACTTC. The encoded protein is CASSQPVPLAGEDETQYF.

This clone came up a few times. This chain uses TRBV9 with TRBJ2-7; 12 bases map to TRBD2. Per the germline V gene, CDR1 is SGDLS and CDR2 is YYNGEE. The CDR3 length is 14 residues. The V and J ends lost 3 bases and 4 bases, in that order; junction bases with no gene match: 2. The CDR3 DNA follows: TGTGCCAGCAGCGGAGGACTAGCGGGATACGAGCAGTACTTC. This sequence encodes CASSGGLAGYEQYF.

This clone came up a few times. The rearrangement links TRBV7-9 to TRBJ1-3; D call uncertain. The CDR3 consists of 14 residues. CDR1 and CDR2 from the germline V gene are SEHNR and FQNEAQ (reference sequence). V was cut by 0 bases and J by 2 bases, with 5 bases left in between. This CDR3 reads CASSLATAGNTIYF. CDR3 nucleotide sequence: TGTGCCAGCAGCTTAGCGACTGCTGGAAACACCATATATTTT.

The V call is TRBV7-8, the J call TRBJ2-2, with 11 bases aligning to TRBD2. Germline V lookup: CDR1 SGHVS, CDR2 FQNEAQ. V was pared by 0 bases and J by 5 bases, with 5 bases of the junction left unmatched. This CDR3 has 17 residues. Written as DNA, the CDR3 is TGTGCCAGCAGCTTAGCCGAACTAGCGGGAGATACCGGGGAGCTGTTTTTT. This gives the protein CASSLAELAGDTGELFF.

The count of this clone is one. J is TRBJ2-3 and V is TRBV5-1; TRBD2 aligns across 10 bases. The CDR3 contains 17 residues. Germline V gene lookup returns CDR1 SGHRS and CDR2 YFSETQ. Germline trimming cut 4 bases from V and 4 bases from J; bases unmatched to any gene: 12. In DNA form, the CDR3 reads TGCGCCAGCAGCCGCGGACGCCTAGCGGGAGCGGCAGATACGCAGTATTTT. Translated, it gives CASSRGRLAGAADTQYF.